This TCR beta chain was documented in a study of Ad26.COV2.S vaccination and SARS-CoV-2 variants. Treatment of the sample: approximately 18 received Ad26.COV2.S at low or high dose, single or two shots; 5 received placebo; per-sample allocation not given. The samples were gathered on day 63 after the first injection of vaccine or placebo. Assay: immunoSEQ multiplex PCR; the TCRdb copy retains only in-frame clones and omits some. The data show fewer than 400,000 clones, with roughly nine tenths seen just once and 3% to 3.5% held by the top ten. The V gene lost 2 bases and the J gene lost 7 bases, with 11 bases spanning the gap. Germline CDR1 reads SNHLY; CDR2 reads FYNNEI. The CDR3 is made up of 13 amino acids.

The sequence was collected from a person between 18 and 65 years old who received the Ad26.COV2.S COVID-19 vaccine or a placebo. The chain combines TRBV2 with TRBJ1-2; D is uncertain. Here the sequenced sample was peripheral blood, taken in a trial of Ad26.COV2.S vaccine versus placebo. The CDR3 DNA reads as TGTGCCAGCAGTGAAAAACTCCCTGGTGGCTACACCTTC. It is translated as CASSEKLPGGYTF.